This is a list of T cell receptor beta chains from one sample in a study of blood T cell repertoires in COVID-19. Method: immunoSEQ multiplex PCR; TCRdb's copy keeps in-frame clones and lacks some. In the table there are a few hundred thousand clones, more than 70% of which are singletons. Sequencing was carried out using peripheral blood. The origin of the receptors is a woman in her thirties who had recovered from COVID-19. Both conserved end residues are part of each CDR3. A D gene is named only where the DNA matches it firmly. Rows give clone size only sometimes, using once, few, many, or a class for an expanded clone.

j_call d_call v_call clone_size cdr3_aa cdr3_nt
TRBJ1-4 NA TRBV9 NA CASSVDDTLTPEKLFF TGTGCCAGCAGCGTAGATGACACTCTTACTCCCGAAAAACTGTTTTTT
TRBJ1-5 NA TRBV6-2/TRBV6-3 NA CASSFDRVGGQPQHF TGTGCCAGCAGTTTCGATCGGGTAGGCGGTCAGCCCCAGCATTTT
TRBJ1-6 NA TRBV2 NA CASSVERSGQPPPF TGTGCCAGCAGTGTCGAGCGGTCTGGTCAGCCGCCTCCTTTT
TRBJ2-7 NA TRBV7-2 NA CASSPTVLTYEQYF TGTGCCAGCAGCCCTACAGTCCTTACCTACGAGCAGTACTTC
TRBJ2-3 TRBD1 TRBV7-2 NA CASSLMGQGADTQYF TGTGCCAGCAGCTTAATGGGACAGGGGGCAGATACGCAGTATTTT
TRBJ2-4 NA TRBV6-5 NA CASSSKDLWRNIQYF TGTGCCAGCAGCTCTAAAGACCTTTGGAGGAACATTCAGTACTTC
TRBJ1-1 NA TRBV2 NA CASSVVQTDTEAFF TGTGCCAGCAGTGTGGTTCAGACTGACACTGAAGCTTTCTTT
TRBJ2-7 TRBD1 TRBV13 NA CASSPGQAYYEQYF TGTGCCAGCAGCCCCGGACAGGCGTACTACGAGCAGTACTTC
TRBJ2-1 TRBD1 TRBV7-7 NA CASSLEVGQPYNEQFF TGTGCCAGCAGCTTAGAAGTGGGACAGCCGTACAATGAGCAGTTCTTC
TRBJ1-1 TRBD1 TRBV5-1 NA CASSVGQGGNTEAFF TGCGCCAGCAGCGTGGGACAGGGTGGGAACACTGAAGCTTTCTTT
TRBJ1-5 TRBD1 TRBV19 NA CASSIWRGLEISQPQHF TGTGCCAGTAGTATATGGAGGGGGCTGGAGATAAGTCAGCCCCAGCATTTT
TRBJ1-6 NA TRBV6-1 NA CASSDRNSPLHF TGTGCCAGCAGTGACAGAAATTCACCCCTCCACTTT
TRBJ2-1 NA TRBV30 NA CAWSVSREQFF TGTGCCTGGAGCGTTTCCCGGGAGCAGTTCTTC
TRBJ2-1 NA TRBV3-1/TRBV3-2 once CATQNYNEQFF TGTGCCACCCAAAATTACAATGAGCAGTTCTTC
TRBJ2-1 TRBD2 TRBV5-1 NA CASSLARLAGVNEQFF TGCGCCAGCAGCTTGGCGCGCCTAGCGGGGGTGAATGAGCAGTTCTTC
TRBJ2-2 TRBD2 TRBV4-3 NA CASSQELAGAANTGELFF TGCGCCAGCAGCCAAGAACTAGCGGGGGCTGCGAACACCGGGGAGCTGTTTTTT
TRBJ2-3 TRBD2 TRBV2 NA CASRPELAGYTDTQYF TGTGCCAGCAGGCCCGAACTAGCGGGGTACACAGATACGCAGTATTTT
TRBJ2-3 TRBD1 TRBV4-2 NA CASSQRGDRGPDTQYF TGTGCCAGCAGCCAACGAGGGGACAGGGGGCCAGATACGCAGTATTTT
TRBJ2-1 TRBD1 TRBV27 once CASSLTGSYNEQFF TGTGCCAGCAGTCTGACAGGGTCCTACAATGAGCAGTTCTTC
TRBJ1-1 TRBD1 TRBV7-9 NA CASRLTGAEAFF TGTGCCAGCAGACTTACAGGGGCTGAAGCTTTCTTT
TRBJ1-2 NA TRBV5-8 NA CASSLRTGTDPNYGYTF TGTGCCAGCAGCTTGAGAACAGGGACCGATCCTAACTATGGCTACACCTTC
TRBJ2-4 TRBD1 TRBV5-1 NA CASSSTGGGLAKNIQYF TGCGCCAGCAGCTCGACAGGGGGTGGGCTAGCCAAAAACATTCAGTACTTC
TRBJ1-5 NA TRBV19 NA CASSTNRVSGNQPQHF TGTGCCAGTAGCACAAACAGGGTATCAGGCAATCAGCCCCAGCATTTT
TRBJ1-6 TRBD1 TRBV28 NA CASRARGRLDNSPLHF TGTGCCAGCAGGGCCAGGGGGCGCCTAGATAATTCACCCCTCCACTTT
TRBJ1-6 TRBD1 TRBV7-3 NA CASSPGQENSPLHF TGTGCCAGCAGCCCGGGACAGGAGAATTCACCCCTCCACTTT
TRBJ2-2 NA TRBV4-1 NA CASSYGENTGELFF TGCGCCAGCAGCTACGGGGAGAACACCGGGGAGCTGTTTTTT
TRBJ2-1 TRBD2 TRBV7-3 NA CASSLRLAHWDEQFF TGTGCCAGCAGCCTTCGACTAGCGCATTGGGATGAGCAGTTCTTC
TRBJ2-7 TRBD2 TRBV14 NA CASSHPSGGIGHEQYF TGTGCCAGCAGCCACCCTAGCGGGGGGATTGGTCACGAGCAGTACTTC